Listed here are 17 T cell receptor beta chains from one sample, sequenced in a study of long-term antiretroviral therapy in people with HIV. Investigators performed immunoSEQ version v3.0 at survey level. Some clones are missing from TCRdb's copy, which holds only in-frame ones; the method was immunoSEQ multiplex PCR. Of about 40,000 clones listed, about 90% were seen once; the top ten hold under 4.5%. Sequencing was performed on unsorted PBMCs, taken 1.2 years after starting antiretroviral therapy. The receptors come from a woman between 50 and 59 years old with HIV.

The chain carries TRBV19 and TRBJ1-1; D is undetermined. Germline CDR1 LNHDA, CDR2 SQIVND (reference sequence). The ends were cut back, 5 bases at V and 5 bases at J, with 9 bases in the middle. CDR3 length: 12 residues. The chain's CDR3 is CASSPGRTEAFF. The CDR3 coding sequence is TGTGCCAGTAGTCCCGGACGTACTGAAGCTTTCTTT.

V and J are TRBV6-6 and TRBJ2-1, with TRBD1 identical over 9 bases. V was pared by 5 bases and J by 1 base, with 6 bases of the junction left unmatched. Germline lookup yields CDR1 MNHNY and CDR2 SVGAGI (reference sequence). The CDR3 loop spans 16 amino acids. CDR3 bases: TGTGCCAGCAGTGGGGGACAGGGTCGATCCTACAATGAGCAGTTCTTC. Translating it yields CASSGGQGRSYNEQFF.

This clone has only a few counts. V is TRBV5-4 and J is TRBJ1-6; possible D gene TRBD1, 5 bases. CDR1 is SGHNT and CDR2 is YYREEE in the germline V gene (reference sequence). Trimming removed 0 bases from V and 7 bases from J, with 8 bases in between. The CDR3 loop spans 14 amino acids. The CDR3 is CASSLGDPNSPLHF. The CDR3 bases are TGTGCCAGCAGCTTGGGGGACCCAAATTCACCCCTCCACTTT.

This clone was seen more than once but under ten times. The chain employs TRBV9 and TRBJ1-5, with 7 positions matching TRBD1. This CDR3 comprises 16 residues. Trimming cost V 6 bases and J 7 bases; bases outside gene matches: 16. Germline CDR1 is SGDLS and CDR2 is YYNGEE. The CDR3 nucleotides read TGTGCCAGCACCCCAGGGGGGGGCTGGGATGAACAGCCCCAGCATTTT. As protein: CASTPGGGWDEQPQHF.

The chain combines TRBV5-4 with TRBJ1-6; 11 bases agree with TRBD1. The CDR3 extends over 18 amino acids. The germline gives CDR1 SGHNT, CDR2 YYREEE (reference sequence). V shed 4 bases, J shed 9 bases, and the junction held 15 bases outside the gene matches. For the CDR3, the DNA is TGTGCCAGCAGCCCACGATCCGGGACAGGGGGTAAAGGTTCACCCCTCCACTTT. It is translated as CASSPRSGTGGKGSPLHF.

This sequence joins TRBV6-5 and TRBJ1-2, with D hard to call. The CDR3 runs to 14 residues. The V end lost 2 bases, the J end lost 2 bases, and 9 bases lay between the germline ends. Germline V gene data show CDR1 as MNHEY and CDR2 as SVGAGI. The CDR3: CASSYTRINYGYTF. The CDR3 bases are TGTGCCAGCAGTTACACTAGGATAAACTATGGCTACACCTTC.

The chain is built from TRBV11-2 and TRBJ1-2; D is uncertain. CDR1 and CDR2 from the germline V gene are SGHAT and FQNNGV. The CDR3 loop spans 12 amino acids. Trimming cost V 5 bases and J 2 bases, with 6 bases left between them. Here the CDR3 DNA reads TGTGCCAGCAGCCAAAGGAACTATGGCTACACCTTC. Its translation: CASSQRNYGYTF.

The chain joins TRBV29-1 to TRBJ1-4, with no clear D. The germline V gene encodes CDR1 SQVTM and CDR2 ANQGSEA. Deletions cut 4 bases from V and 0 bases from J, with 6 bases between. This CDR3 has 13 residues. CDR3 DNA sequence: TGCAGCGTTGCCCGTGCAACTAATGAAAAACTGTTTTTT. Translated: CSVARATNEKLFF.

DNA of the CDR3: TGCGCCAGCAGCCAAGACCTGCCTAGCGGGGGGAACAATGAGCAGTTCTTC. Its protein is CASSQDLPSGGNNEQFF. This rearrangement joins TRBV4-3 to TRBJ2-1; 11 bases fit TRBD2. Germline trimming cut 0 bases from V and 5 bases from J; bases unmatched to any gene: 6. The CDR3 loop spans 17 amino acids. The germline CDR1 and CDR2 sequences are LGHNA and YSLEER.

The CDR3 sequence: CASSPHPQGSAPLHF. The CDR3 bases are TGTGCCAGCAGCCCCCACCCACAGGGATCTGCACCCCTCCACTTT. The chain uses TRBV7-6 and TRBJ1-6; tentatively, D is TRBD1 (6 bases). The CDR3 covers 15 residues. Germline lookup yields CDR1 SGHVS and CDR2 FNYEAQ. V lost 5 bases, J lost 11 bases, and 19 bases lay in between.

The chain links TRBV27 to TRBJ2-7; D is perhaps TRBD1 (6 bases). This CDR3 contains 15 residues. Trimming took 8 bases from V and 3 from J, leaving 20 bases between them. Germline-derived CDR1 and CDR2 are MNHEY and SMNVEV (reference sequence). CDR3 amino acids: CASAPVGTSFYEQYF. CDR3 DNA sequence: TGTGCCAGCGCCCCAGTCGGGACATCGTTCTACGAGCAGTACTTC.

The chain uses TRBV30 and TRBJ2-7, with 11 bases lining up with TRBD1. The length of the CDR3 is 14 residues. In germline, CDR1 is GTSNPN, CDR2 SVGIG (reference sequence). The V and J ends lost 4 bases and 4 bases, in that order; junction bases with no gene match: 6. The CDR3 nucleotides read TGTGCCTGGACAAAGGGACAGGGGGTTTACGAGCAGTACTTC. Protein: CAWTKGQGVYEQYF.

Written as DNA, the CDR3 is TGTGCCAGCAGTTTAATCCCGGATTCACCCCTCCACTTT. This translates into CASSLIPDSPLHF. The chain uses TRBV27 and TRBJ1-6; the D is unclear. The germline CDR1 and CDR2 sequences are MNHEY and SMNVEV (reference sequence). The CDR3 loop spans 13 amino acids. V gave up 2 bases and J gave up 8 bases, with 7 bases separating them.

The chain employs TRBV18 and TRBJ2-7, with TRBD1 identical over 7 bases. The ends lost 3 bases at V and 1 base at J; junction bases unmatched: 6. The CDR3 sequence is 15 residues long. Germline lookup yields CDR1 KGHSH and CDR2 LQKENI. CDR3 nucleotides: TGTGCCAGCTCACCGGGACAGCAAGCTTCCTACGAGCAGTACTTC. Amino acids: CASSPGQQASYEQYF.

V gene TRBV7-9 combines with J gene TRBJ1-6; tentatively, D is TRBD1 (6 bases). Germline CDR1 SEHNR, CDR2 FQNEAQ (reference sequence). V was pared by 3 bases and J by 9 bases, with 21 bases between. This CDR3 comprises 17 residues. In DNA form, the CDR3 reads TGTGCCAGCAGCTTCGGGGGGAAGATGGGGGCTAGTTCACCCCTCCACTTT. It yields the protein CASSFGGKMGASSPLHF.

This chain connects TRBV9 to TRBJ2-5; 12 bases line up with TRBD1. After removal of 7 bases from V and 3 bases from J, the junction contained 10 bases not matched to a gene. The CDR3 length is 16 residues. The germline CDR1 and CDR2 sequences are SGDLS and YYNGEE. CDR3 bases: TGTGCCAGCGGGGGGCCCGGGACAGGGGGCGAAGAGACCCAGTACTTC. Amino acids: CASGGPGTGGEETQYF.

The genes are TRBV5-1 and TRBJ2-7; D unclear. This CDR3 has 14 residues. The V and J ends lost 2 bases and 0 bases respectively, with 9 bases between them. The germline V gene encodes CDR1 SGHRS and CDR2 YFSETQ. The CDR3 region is CASSFRAGSYEQYF. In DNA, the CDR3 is TGCGCCAGCAGCTTCCGGGCCGGCTCCTACGAGCAGTACTTC.